The 32 T cell receptor beta chains listed next were all sequenced from one sample in a study of tumor-infiltrating lymphocytes in primary liver carcinoma. Scientists recovered RNA and DNA together from approximately 20-30 mg of unsorted bulk tissue. A constant-region primer primed TCR beta cDNA synthesis from about 530 ng of total RNA. TCR beta libraries came from three nested multiplex PCR rounds using slightly modified ARM-PCR. Use of TRBV1-TRBV30 forward primers with a C-beta reverse primer characterized the first two PCR rounds, which lasted about 11 cycles each. TCRdb reprocessed the multiplex PCR reads with MiXCR, giving one entry per CDR3 protein. The table shows more than 30,000 distinct CDR3 sequences, with 75% occurring only once. Sequencing input: tumor-adjacent normal liver tissue. The receptor source for this set is a man in his forties with primary liver carcinoma and hepatitis B virus infection.

The rearrangement joins TRBV20-1 to TRBJ2-1; 12 bases agree with TRBD2. CDR1 is DFQATT, CDR2 SNEGSKA, per germline (reference sequence). CDR3 length: 16 residues. V lost 6 bases to trimming and J lost 4 bases; unmatched junction nucleotides: 10. CDR3 in amino acids: CSALMALAGGYNEQFF. The CDR3 DNA follows: TGCAGTGCCCTCATGGCCCTAGCGGGAGGGTACAATGAGCAGTTCTTC.

Points on this clonotype: One end of the junction varies from germline; a read error may be responsible. The genes are TRBV6-5 and TRBJ2-1; 12 bases match TRBD2. This CDR3 is built from 15 residues. Germline V gene sequence: CDR1 MNHEY, CDR2 SVGAGI. Written as DNA, the CDR3 is TGTGCCAGCAATCCTGCTAGCGGGAGGGCCGGGGAGCAATTCTTC. Translated, it gives CASNPASGRAGEQFF.

Concerning this clonotype: Compared with germline, one end of the junction differs, possibly owing to a read error. The chain combines TRBV14 with TRBJ2-3; D is uncertain. CDR1 and CDR2 (germline): SGHDN, FVKESK. The CDR3 totals 13 residues. DNA for the CDR3: TGTGCCAGCGGTCGAGGATACACAGATACGCACTATTTT. It yields the protein CASGRGYTDTHYF.

Comments on this clonotype: The conserved phenylalanine or tryptophan normally closing the CDR3 is absent here, so this likely arose from a read error. The chain recombines TRBV11-2 with TRBJ1-1; D call uncertain. This CDR3 is built from 16 residues. The germline V gene encodes CDR1 SGHAT and CDR2 FQNNGV. CDR3 in amino acids: CASSLDRIGIDTEAFI. The DNA for the CDR3 is TGTGCCAGCAGCTTAGATCGGATAGGGATTGACACTGAGGCTTTCATT.

Concerning this clonotype itself: One end of the junction fails to match germline, which may point to a read error. The chain has TRBV29-1 and TRBJ2-7, with D perhaps TRBD2 (5 bases). There are 15 residues in the CDR3. Germline loops: CDR1 SQVTM, CDR2 ANQGSEA. The CDR3 is CRVEVGESFNYEQYF. The CDR3, as DNA: TGCAGAGTTGAAGTTGGGGAGAGTTTTAACTACGAGCAGTACTTC.

The chain links TRBV4-1 to TRBJ2-1, with D possibly being TRBD2 (5 bases). The germline V gene encodes CDR1 MGHRA and CDR2 YSYEKL. The CDR3 covers 16 residues. V lost 0 bases and J 7 bases, leaving 16 bases between the germline ends. The CDR3 coding sequence is TGCGCCAGCAGCCAAGAGTTGGCTAGCTGGGTAAATGAGCAGTTCTTC. Protein product: CASSQELASWVNEQFF.

This clonotype occurred many times. J is TRBJ1-2 and V is TRBV7-2; no firm D call. This CDR3 spans 15 amino acids. V was trimmed by 1 base and J by 4 bases, leaving 13 bases between them. Germline loops: CDR1 SGHTA, CDR2 FQGNSA. The CDR3 protein is CASSLVAGPSYGYTF. In DNA form, the CDR3 reads TGTGCCAGCAGCTTAGTAGCCGGACCGAGCTATGGCTACACCTTC.

Remarks on this clonotype: An end of the junction does not agree with germline; a read error may underlie this. This rearrangement joins TRBV5-1 to TRBJ2-7, with no clear D. CDR1 SGHRS and CDR2 YFSETQ come from the germline V gene. The CDR3 consists of 10 residues. CDR3 in amino acids: CANSLMGRDF. The CDR3 DNA follows: TGCGCCAACAGCTTGATGGGAAGGGACTTC. Supplemented by reference TRBV5-1 and TRBJ2-7, the full variable domain reads KAGVTQTPRYLIKTRGQQVTLSCSPISGHRSVSWYQQTPGQGLQFLFEYFSETQRNKGNFPGRFSGRQFSNSRSEMNVSTLELGDSALYLCANSLMGRDFGPGTRLTVT.

Comments on this clonotype: Because the CDR3 is missing its conserved closing phenylalanine or tryptophan, this is likely a read error. The V call is TRBV14, the J call TRBJ2-1; no clear D. CDR3 length: 17 residues. Germline lookup yields CDR1 SGHDN and CDR2 FVKESK. The DNA for the CDR3 is TGTGCCAGCAGCCAAGATGCCCTTTGGGCCCCCTACAATGAACAGTTCTCC. Its translation is CASSQDALWAPYNEQFS.

V usage is TRBV12-3 or TRBV12-4 and J usage is TRBJ1-3; no clear D gene. This CDR3 has 15 residues. V was pared by 10 bases and J by 0 bases, with 16 bases between. Written as DNA, the CDR3 is TGTGCCAAGACCGTGGACGGAAGCTCTGGAAACACCATATATTTT. It yields the protein CAKTVDGSSGNTIYF.

This clonotype has a handful of counts. This chain connects TRBV29-1 to TRBJ2-7; D might be TRBD1 (5 bases). The CDR3 runs to 15 residues. The germline V and J ends were trimmed by 6 bases and 1 base, with 19 bases remaining between them. Germline assignment: CDR1 SQVTM and CDR2 ANQGSEA. The DNA for the CDR3 is TGCAGCGTACGCCCTTCCAGGGTCAAGTCCTACGAGCAGTACTTC. Translating it yields CSVRPSRVKSYEQYF.

V usage is TRBV29-1 and J usage is TRBJ2-7; D gene ambiguous. The CDR3 is 12 residues long. CDR1 and CDR2 (germline): SQVTM, ANQGSEA. Between the trimmed V and J ends, which lost 3 bases and 9 bases, there was a span of 15 bases. CDR3 sequence reads: CSVDAGRKGQYF. CDR3 nucleotide sequence: TGCAGCGTTGATGCTGGCCGGAAAGGGCAGTACTTC.

About this clonotype: This may be a read error: a much more frequent sequence differs by one nucleotide. The chain carries TRBV7-9 and TRBJ2-7; D perhaps matches TRBD2 (6 bases). Germline V gene lookup returns CDR1 SEHNR and CDR2 FQNEAQ (reference sequence). This CDR3 spans 11 amino acids. CDR3 protein: CVAGGNYEQYF. The DNA for the CDR3 is TGTGTCGCCGGGGGTAATTACGAGCAGTACTTC.

With respect to this clonotype: The junction shows a germline mismatch at one end, possibly a read error. V is TRBV11-2 and J is TRBJ2-3; the match to TRBD2 covers 10 bases. Per the germline V gene, CDR1 is SGHAT and CDR2 is FQNNGV. This CDR3 is built from 17 residues. The CDR3 loop reads CTSTDQVPSGSSDTQYF. In nucleotides, the CDR3 is TGTACCAGCACAGACCAGGTTCCTAGCGGGAGCTCAGATACGCAGTATTTT.

As to this clonotype: An end of the junction does not agree with germline; a read error may underlie this. This chain joins TRBV6-1 and TRBJ1-4; the D is unclear. The CDR3 extends over 14 amino acids. In germline, CDR1 is MNHNS, CDR2 SASEGT. CDR3 protein: CASSIMYTNEKLSF. DNA of the CDR3: TGTGCCAGCAGTATAATGTACACTAATGAAAAACTGTCTTTT.

This clonotype appeared a single time. An end of the junction differs from the germline gene, which may be a read error. The chain combines TRBV28 with TRBJ1-4; D unclear. The germline CDR1 and CDR2 sequences are MDHEN and SYDVKM. There are 13 residues in the CDR3. CDR3 bases: TGTGCCAGCAGTAGTCGGTCTGCCCAAAAACAGTTTTTT. It encodes CASSSRSAQKQFF.

This clonotype was observed once. The chain carries TRBV7-7 and TRBJ2-2; D is possibly TRBD1 or TRBD2 (6 bases each). V shed 7 bases and J shed 8 bases, with 11 bases lying between them. The CDR3 has 12 amino acids. Germline values: CDR1 SSHAT, CDR2 FNYEAQ (reference sequence). Here the CDR3 reads CASTPGAGELFF. CDR3 in DNA: TGTGCCAGCACCCCGGGGGCTGGGGAGCTGTTTTTT.

On this clonotype itself: Here the CDR3 omits its conserved ending phenylalanine or tryptophan, so a read error is the likely source. The chain employs TRBV29-1 and TRBJ2-5, with D unresolved. Germline loops: CDR1 SQVTM, CDR2 ANQGSEA. The CDR3 loop spans 14 amino acids. V shed 0 bases and J shed 1 base, with 9 bases lying between them. As DNA, the CDR3 is TGCAGCGTTGAAGATAGGACGTTCCAAGAGACCCAGTACTCC. Residues: CSVEDRTFQETQYS.

In its sample, this clonotype was seen many times. The V and J genes are TRBV28 and TRBJ1-2; 8 nucleotides match TRBD1. The V gene's germline CDR1 is MDHEN and CDR2 SYDVKM. The CDR3 runs to 13 residues. V dropped 4 bases and J dropped 8; count of bases not matched to a gene: 6. CDR3 region: CASSSGQGLGYTF. As DNA, the CDR3 is TGTGCCAGCAGTTCCGGACAGGGCTTAGGCTACACCTTC.

V gene TRBV6-1 combines with J gene TRBJ1-1; TRBD1 might be the D (5 bases). The CDR3 is made up of 17 amino acids. Germline lookup yields CDR1 MNHNS and CDR2 SASEGT. Trimming took 1 base from V and 2 from J, leaving 17 bases between them. CDR3 residues: CASSEGKGRGTNTEAFF. The CDR3 coding sequence is TGTGCCAGCAGTGAAGGTAAAGGGCGGGGGACTAACACTGAAGCTTTCTTT.

The rearrangement uses TRBV29-1 and TRBJ1-2; D ambiguous. The CDR3 length is 13 residues. CDR1 is SQVTM, CDR2 ANQGSEA, per germline. The CDR3 spells CAREGGGKMGYTF. CDR3 DNA sequence: TGCGCTCGGGAGGGCGGCGGGAAAATGGGCTACACCTTC.

As concerns this clonotype: The junction shows a germline mismatch at one end, possibly a read error. The rearrangement uses TRBV28 and TRBJ1-1; possible D gene TRBD1, 5 bases. Germline V gene sequence: CDR1 MDHEN, CDR2 SYDVKM. CDR3 length: 20 amino acids. The CDR3 DNA is TGTGTCAGCAGTTTATTCGACTCCCCCCGGGGCGCGGGATTTGGCACTGAAGCTTTCTTT. Its protein is CVSSLFDSPRGAGFGTEAFF.

This clonotype was counted many times. This chain uses TRBV7-9 with TRBJ2-5; D is ambiguous. The CDR3 covers 16 residues. The germline gives CDR1 SEHNR, CDR2 FQNEAQ (reference sequence). Deletions cut 5 bases from V and 5 bases from J, with 21 bases between. CDR3 in DNA: TGTGCCAGCAGCCCACCTAGACGACGTGATGCGGAGACCCAGTACTTC. Its translation is CASSPPRRRDAETQYF.

Details on this clonotype: The germline gene is not matched at one end of the junction; a read error may be the cause. This chain connects TRBV7-3 to TRBJ2-1; 9 nucleotides match TRBD2. The CDR3 consists of 15 residues. Looked up from germline, CDR1 is SGHTA and CDR2 is FQGTGA. This chain's CDR3 is CVSSLRAGGANEQFF. CDR3 bases: TGTGTCAGCAGCTTACGAGCGGGAGGAGCCAATGAGCAGTTCTTC.

This clonotype was observed once. The V call is TRBV28, the J call TRBJ2-7; a weak D match, TRBD1 (6 bases). Germline CDR1 reads MDHEN; CDR2 reads SYDVKM. There are 14 residues in the CDR3. With 11 bases removed from V and 2 bases from J, the gap between germline ends came to 19 bases. In DNA form, the CDR3 reads TGTGCCGTCCTACGAGGGGGAATGGCCTACGAGCAGTACTTC. This gives the protein CAVLRGGMAYEQYF.

Comment on this clonotype: This is likely a read error, given that the CDR3 carries no conserved phenylalanine or tryptophan at its end. The CDR3 sequence is CASIGLAGAADTQYS. Written as DNA, the CDR3 is TGTGCCAGCATAGGGCTAGCGGGAGCGGCAGATACGCAGTATTCT. This sequence joins TRBV6-1 and TRBJ2-3; the match to TRBD2 covers 10 bases. The CDR3 totals 15 residues. The V segment lost 7 bases and the J segment 4 bases; nucleotides outside the gene matches: 8. In germline, CDR1 is MNHNS, CDR2 SASEGT.

Of note for this clonotype: At one end, the junction sequence differs from germline, possibly due to a read error. The J gene is TRBJ2-7, the V gene TRBV29-1; 11 bases line up with TRBD2. CDR1 is SQVTM, CDR2 ANQGSEA, per germline. There are 13 residues in the CDR3. CDR3 in DNA: TGCAGCGTCGCCGGGACTAGCGGCTACGAGGAGTACTTC. Its protein product is CSVAGTSGYEEYF.

As concerns this clonotype: The junction departs from the called germline gene at one end, perhaps through a read error. The chain carries TRBV6-4 and TRBJ2-1, with a weak D call TRBD2 (6 bases). The V gene's germline CDR1 is MRHNA and CDR2 SNTAGT. The CDR3 runs 14 residues. The CDR3: CANSDGGGWGEQFF. The CDR3 DNA reads TGTGCCAACAGTGACGGGGGAGGATGGGGTGAGCAGTTCTTC.

As regards this clonotype: Germline and junction disagree at one end, which may indicate a read error. The chain links TRBV6-6 to TRBJ1-5, with D perhaps matching TRBD1 (5 bases). The CDR3 totals 15 residues. CDR1 and CDR2 (germline): MNHNY, SVGAGI (reference sequence). The CDR3 here is CATTRGDLNNQPPHF. The CDR3 region has the DNA TGTGCCACCACTCGGGGGGATCTTAACAATCAGCCCCCGCATTTT.

As for this clonotype: In this CDR3 the conserved last residue, phenylalanine or tryptophan, is missing, so a read error is likely. Because the CDR3's place on the DNA is in doubt, the DNA is left out and the CDR3 is given as listed by TCRdb. The V call is TRBV28, the J call TRBJ1-5; the table's D call TRBD1 went unverified against the DNA. Termini included, the CDR3 measures 14 amino acids. Germline CDR1 is MDHEN and CDR2 is SYDVKM. CDR3 sequence: CANSFQGATQPLHL.

Details on this clonotype: One end of the junction is discordant with germline, which a read error may explain. The rearrangement links TRBV6-1 to TRBJ2-1; 9 nucleotides line up with TRBD2. CDR3 length equals 15 residues. Germline CDR1 reads MNHNS; CDR2 reads SASEGT. CDR3 region: CTSSEEAGGYSEQFF. The DNA for the CDR3 is TGTACCAGCAGCGAAGAAGCGGGAGGATACAGTGAGCAGTTCTTC.

Notes on this clonotype: Because the CDR3 is missing its conserved closing phenylalanine or tryptophan, this is likely a read error. The chain combines TRBV11-2 with TRBJ2-1, with TRBD2 as a possible D gene (7 bases). In germline, CDR1 is SGHAT, CDR2 FQNNGV. The CDR3 is 16 residues long. CDR3 protein: CVSSFGGGGCFNEQFS. The CDR3 DNA sequence: TGTGTCAGCAGCTTTGGGGGAGGGGGGTGTTTCAATGAGCAGTTCTCT.